The 2 T cell receptor beta chains presented below share a single source sample, sequenced in a study of T cell changes during pregnancy in multiple sclerosis. Using immunoSEQ multiplex PCR, the repertoire was profiled, and TCRdb retains in-frame clones only, with some absent. The sample holds approximately 97,000 clones, 90% to 95% seen once. Sequencing was performed on peripheral blood, taken after pregnancy. The source is a female donor in good health, enrolled as a control in a pregnancy study.

The DNA of the CDR3 is TGCGCCAGCAGTTCGGGGGGGGTCGGCTCACCCCTCCACTTT. Translated, it gives CASSSGGVGSPLHF. The V call is TRBV4-1, the J call TRBJ1-6; TRBD1 might be the D (5 bases). CDR3 length equals 14 residues. V was clipped by 6 bases and J by 10 bases, with 16 bases between them. From germline, CDR1 is MGHRA and CDR2 YSYEKL.

This clone was detected only a few times. The chain has TRBV6-4 and TRBJ1-1; 7 bases map to TRBD1. The V and J ends lost 7 bases and 5 bases, in that order; junction bases with no gene match: 4. Germline V lookup: CDR1 MRHNA, CDR2 SNTAGT. CDR3 length: 12 residues. CDR3 protein: CASTSGGTEAFF. The CDR3 DNA follows: TGTGCCAGCACCTCAGGGGGAACTGAAGCTTTCTTT.